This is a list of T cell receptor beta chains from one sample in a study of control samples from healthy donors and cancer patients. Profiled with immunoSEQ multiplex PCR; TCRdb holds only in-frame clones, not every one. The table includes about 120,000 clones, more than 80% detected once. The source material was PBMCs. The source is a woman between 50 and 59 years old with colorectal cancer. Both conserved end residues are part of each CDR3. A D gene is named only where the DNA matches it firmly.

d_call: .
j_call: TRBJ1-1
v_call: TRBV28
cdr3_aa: CASSTGGTEAFF
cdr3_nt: TGTGCCAGCAGCACGGGGGGCACTGAAGCTTTCTTT

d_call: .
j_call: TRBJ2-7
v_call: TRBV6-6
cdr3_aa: CASRAGGFLHEQYF
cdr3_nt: TGTGCCAGCAGGGCCGGGGGTTTCTTGCACGAGCAGTACTTC

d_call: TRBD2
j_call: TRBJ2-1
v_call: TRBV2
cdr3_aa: CASERGGYNEQFF
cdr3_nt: TGTGCCAGCGAGCGGGGGGGCTACAATGAGCAGTTCTTC

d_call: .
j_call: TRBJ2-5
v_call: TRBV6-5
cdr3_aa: CASSYFETQYF
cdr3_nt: TGTGCCAGCAGTTATTTTGAGACCCAGTACTTC

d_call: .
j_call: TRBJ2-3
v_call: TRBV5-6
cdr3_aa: CASSFPRGTQYF
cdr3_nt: TGTGCCAGCAGCTTCCCGAGGGGTACGCAGTATTTT

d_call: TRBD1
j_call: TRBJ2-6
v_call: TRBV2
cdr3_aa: CASSESRTGGLGANVLTF
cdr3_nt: TGTGCCAGCAGTGAATCACGGACAGGGGGGCTGGGGGCCAACGTCCTGACTTTC

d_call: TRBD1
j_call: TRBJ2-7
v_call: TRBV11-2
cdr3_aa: CASSLDLSGTGEQYF
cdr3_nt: TGTGCCAGCAGCTTAGATTTATCGGGGACAGGGGAGCAGTACTTC

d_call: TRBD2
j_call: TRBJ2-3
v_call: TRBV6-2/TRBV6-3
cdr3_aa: CASSSPSGIWTDTQYF
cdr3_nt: TGTGCCAGCAGTTCCCCCAGCGGGATTTGGACAGATACGCAGTATTTT

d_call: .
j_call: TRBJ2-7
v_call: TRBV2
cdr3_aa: CASSGQTEQYF
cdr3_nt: TGTGCCAGCAGTGGGCAGACCGAGCAGTACTTC

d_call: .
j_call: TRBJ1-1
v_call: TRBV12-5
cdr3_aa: CASGLLGAFF
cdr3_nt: TGTGCTAGTGGTTTGTTGGGAGCTTTCTTT

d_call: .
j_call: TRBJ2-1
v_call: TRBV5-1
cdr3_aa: CASSLASEDNEQFF
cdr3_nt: TGCGCCAGCAGCTTGGCGTCCGAGGACAATGAGCAGTTCTTC

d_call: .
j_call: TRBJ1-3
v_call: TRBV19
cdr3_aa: CASSPTRANSGNTIYF
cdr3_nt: TGTGCCAGTAGTCCAACAAGGGCAAACTCTGGAAACACCATATATTTT

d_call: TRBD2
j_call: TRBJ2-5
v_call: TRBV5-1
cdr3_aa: CASAPPGTSGRKYQETQYF
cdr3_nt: TGCGCCAGCGCCCCACCAGGGACTAGCGGGAGGAAATACCAAGAGACCCAGTACTTC

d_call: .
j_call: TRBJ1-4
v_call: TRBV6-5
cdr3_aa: CASSSRRANEKLFF
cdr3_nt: TGTGCCAGCAGTTCCCGACGGGCTAATGAAAAACTGTTTTTT

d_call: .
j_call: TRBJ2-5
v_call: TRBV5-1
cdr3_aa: CASSLLEGRGETQYF
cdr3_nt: TGCGCCAGCAGCCTCCTTGAGGGGCGGGGAGAGACCCAGTACTTC

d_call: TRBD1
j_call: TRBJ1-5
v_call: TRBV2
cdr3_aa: CASSSGQGAYLNNQPQHF
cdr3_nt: TGTGCCAGCAGTTCGGGACAGGGGGCTTATTTGAACAATCAGCCCCAGCATTTT

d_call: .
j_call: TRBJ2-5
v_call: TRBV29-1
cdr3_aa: CSVDWQGYSQYF
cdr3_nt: TGCAGCGTTGATTGGCAGGGGTACTCCCAGTACTTC

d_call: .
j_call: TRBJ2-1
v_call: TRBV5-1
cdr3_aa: CASSLGRTASSYNEQFF
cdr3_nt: TGCGCCAGCAGCTTGGGTAGGACGGCCAGCTCCTACAATGAGCAGTTCTTC

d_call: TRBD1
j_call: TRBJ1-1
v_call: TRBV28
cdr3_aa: CASWTGIFGMNTEAFF
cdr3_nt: TGTGCCAGCTGGACAGGGATTTTTGGGATGAACACTGAAGCTTTCTTT

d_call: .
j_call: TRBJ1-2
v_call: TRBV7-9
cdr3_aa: CASRPQGTQYGYTF
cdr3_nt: TGTGCCAGCAGACCCCAGGGGACCCAATATGGCTACACCTTC

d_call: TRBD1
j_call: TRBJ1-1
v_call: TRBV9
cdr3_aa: CASSVMTGGWVNTEAFF
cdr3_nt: TGTGCCAGCAGCGTTATGACAGGGGGATGGGTGAACACTGAAGCTTTCTTT

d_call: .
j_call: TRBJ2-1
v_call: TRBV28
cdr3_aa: CASSYNEQFF
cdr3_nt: TGTGCCAGCAGTTACAATGAGCAGTTCTTC

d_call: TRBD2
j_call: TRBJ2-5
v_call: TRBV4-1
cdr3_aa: CASSQGVAAGGTEETQYF
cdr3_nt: TGCGCCAGCAGCCAAGGTGTAGCAGCGGGAGGGACTGAAGAGACCCAGTACTTC

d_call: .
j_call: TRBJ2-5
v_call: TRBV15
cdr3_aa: CATSRRTVQETQYF
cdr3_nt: TGTGCCACCAGCAGACGGACAGTACAAGAGACCCAGTACTTC

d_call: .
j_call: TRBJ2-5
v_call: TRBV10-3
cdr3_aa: CAISGGRTSPQETQYF
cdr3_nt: TGTGCCATCAGTGGGGGAAGGACCTCCCCACAAGAGACCCAGTACTTC

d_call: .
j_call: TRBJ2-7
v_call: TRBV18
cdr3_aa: CASSPPQGAAVPYEQYF
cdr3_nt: TGTGCCAGCTCACCACCACAGGGCGCGGCCGTTCCCTACGAGCAGTACTTC

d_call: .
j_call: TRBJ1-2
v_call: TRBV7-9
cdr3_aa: CASSLDNMGYTF
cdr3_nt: TGTGCCAGCAGCTTAGACAATATGGGCTACACCTTC

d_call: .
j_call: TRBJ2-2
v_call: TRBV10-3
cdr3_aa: CAISDPASGPPGELFF
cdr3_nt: TGTGCCATCAGTGACCCCGCCTCGGGACCTCCCGGGGAGCTGTTTTTT

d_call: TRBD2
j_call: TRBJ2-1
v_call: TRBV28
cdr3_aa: CASSLGGLAGALGEQFF
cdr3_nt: TGTGCCAGCAGTTTGGGTGGTCTAGCGGGAGCTCTGGGTGAGCAGTTCTTC

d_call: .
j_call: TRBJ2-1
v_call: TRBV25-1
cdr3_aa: CASSEYWSQGKAGEQFF
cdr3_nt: TGTGCCAGCAGTGAATACTGGTCACAGGGAAAGGCGGGTGAGCAGTTCTTC

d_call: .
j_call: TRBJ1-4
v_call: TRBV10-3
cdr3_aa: CASGEEKLFF
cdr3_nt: TGTGCCTCCGGGGAGGAAAAACTGTTTTTT

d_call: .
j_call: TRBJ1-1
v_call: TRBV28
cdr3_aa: CASSPPRGSSPEAFF
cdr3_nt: TGTGCCAGCAGTCCCCCCCGGGGGAGTAGCCCTGAAGCTTTCTTT

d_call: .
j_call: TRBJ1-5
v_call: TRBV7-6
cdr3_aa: CASSFSNQPQHF
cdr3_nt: TGTGCCAGCAGCTTCAGCAATCAGCCCCAGCATTTT

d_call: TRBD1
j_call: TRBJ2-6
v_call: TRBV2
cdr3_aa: CASRTSRQGGGANVLTF
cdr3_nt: TGTGCCAGCAGGACCTCTCGACAGGGTGGTGGGGCCAACGTCCTGACTTTC

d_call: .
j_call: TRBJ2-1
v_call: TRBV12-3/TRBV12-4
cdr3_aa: CASSYRTYNEQFF
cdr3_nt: TGTGCCAGCAGCTATAGGACCTACAATGAGCAGTTCTTC

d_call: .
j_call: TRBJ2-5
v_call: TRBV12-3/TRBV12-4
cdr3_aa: CASSFQETQYF
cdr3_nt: TGTGCCAGCAGTTTTCAGGAGACCCAGTACTTC

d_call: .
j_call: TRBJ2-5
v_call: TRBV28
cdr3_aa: CASSLAGREETQYF
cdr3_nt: TGTGCCAGCAGTTTAGCGGGTAGGGAAGAGACCCAGTACTTC

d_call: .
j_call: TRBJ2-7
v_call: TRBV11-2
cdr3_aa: CASSPIRGRDGYEQYF
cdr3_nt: TGTGCCAGCAGCCCTATCAGGGGGAGGGATGGCTACGAGCAGTACTTC

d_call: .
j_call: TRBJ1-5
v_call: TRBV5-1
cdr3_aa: CASSLSGDSNQPQHF
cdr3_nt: TGCGCCAGCAGCTTGAGCGGGGATAGCAATCAGCCCCAGCATTTT

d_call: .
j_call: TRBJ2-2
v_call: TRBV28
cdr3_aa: CASSSLPGASGGELFF
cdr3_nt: TGTGCCAGCAGTTCCCTCCCTGGGGCTTCTGGCGGGGAGCTGTTTTTT

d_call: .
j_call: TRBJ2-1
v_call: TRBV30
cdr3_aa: CAWEVGGAVYNEQFF
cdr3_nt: TGTGCCTGGGAGGTCGGTGGGGCGGTCTACAATGAGCAGTTCTTC

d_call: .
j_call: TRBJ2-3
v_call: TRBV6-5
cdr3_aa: CASSYVGRGTDTQYF
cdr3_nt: TGTGCCAGCAGTTACGTGGGCAGGGGCACAGATACGCAGTATTTT

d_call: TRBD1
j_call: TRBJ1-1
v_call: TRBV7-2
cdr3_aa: CASSARTGGSTEAFF
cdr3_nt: TGTGCCAGCAGCGCCCGGACAGGGGGGAGTACTGAAGCTTTCTTT

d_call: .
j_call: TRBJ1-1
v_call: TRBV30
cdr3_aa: CAWRYEDRMNTEAFF
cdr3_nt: TGTGCCTGGAGGTACGAGGACAGAATGAACACTGAAGCTTTCTTT

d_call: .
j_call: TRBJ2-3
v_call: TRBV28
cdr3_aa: CASSGFEEDTQYF
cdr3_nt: TGTGCCAGCAGTGGGTTTGAGGAAGATACGCAGTATTTT